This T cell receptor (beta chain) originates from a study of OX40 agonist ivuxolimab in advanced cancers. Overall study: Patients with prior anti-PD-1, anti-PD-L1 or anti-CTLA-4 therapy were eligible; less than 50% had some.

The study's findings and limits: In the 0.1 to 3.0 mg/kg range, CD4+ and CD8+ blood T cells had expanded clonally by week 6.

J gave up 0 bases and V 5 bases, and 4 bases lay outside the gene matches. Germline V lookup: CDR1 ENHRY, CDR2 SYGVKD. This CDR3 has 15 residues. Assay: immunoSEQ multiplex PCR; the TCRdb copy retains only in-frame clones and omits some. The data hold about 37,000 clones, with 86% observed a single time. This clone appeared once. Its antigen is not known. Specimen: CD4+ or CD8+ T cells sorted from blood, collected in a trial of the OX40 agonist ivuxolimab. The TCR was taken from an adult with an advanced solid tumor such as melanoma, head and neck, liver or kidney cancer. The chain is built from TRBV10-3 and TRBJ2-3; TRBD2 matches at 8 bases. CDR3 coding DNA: TGTGCCATCAGTCTAGCGGGTCCGAGCACAGATACGCAGTATTTT. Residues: CAISLAGPSTDTQYF.